This entry lists 10 T cell receptor beta chains sequenced from one sample in a study of blood T cell repertoires in COVID-19. Clones were read by immunoSEQ multiplex PCR, and TCRdb kept only the in-frame ones, dropping some. The profile shows 80,000 to 130,000 clones, 80% to 95% of them singletons. Material: peripheral blood. The origin of the receptors is a man between 60 and 75 years old with acute or convalescent COVID-19.

In nucleotides, the CDR3 is TGTGTCAGAAGCACCCGTTGTATGCACCTAGGGGCCAACGTCCTGACTTTC. Translated, it gives CVRSTRCMHLGANVLTF. The J gene is TRBJ2-6, the V gene TRBV7-5; the table's D gene call, TRBD2, was not cross checked with the DNA. TRBV7-5 is given as a pseudogene. CDR3 length equals 17 residues.

The J gene is TRBJ2-1, the V gene TRBV7-9, with D unresolved. Germline V lookup: CDR1 SEHNR, CDR2 FQNEAQ (reference sequence). This CDR3 has 13 amino acids. With 1 base removed from V and 4 bases from J, the gap between germline ends came to 5 bases. The CDR3 nucleotides are TGTGCCAGCAGCTTAGGGCCGTACAATGAGCAGTTCTTC. Its protein is CASSLGPYNEQFF.

CDR3 loop: CASSSGTLLGNEQFF. CDR3 sequence (DNA): TGTGCCAGCAGTTCCGGGACACTCCTGGGGAATGAGCAGTTCTTC. This chain joins TRBV5-4 and TRBJ2-1; D possibly corresponds to TRBD1 (6 bases). Between the trimmed V and J ends, which lost 5 bases and 7 bases, there was a span of 19 bases. CDR1 is SGHNT and CDR2 is YYREEE in the germline V gene (reference sequence). This CDR3 is 15 amino acids long.

The chain is built from TRBV9 and TRBJ1-1; D may be TRBD1 (5 bases). V lost 4 bases and J lost 8, with 18 bases in between. CDR1 SGDLS and CDR2 YYNGEE come from the germline V gene. The CDR3 is 14 residues long. CDR3 nucleotide sequence: TGTGCCAGCAGCTTCGGGACGGGACTAGGGGAAGCTTTCTTT. It encodes CASSFGTGLGEAFF.

The V and J genes are TRBV28 and TRBJ1-4; D unclear. Germline V lookup: CDR1 MDHEN, CDR2 SYDVKM. Trimming cost V 5 bases and J 0 bases, with 10 bases left between them. The CDR3 has 15 amino acids. The DNA of the CDR3 is TGTGCCAGCAGTCCCTACAGCTCAACTAATGAAAAACTGTTTTTT. This gives the protein CASSPYSSTNEKLFF. Variable domain in full (rest from reference TRBV28 and TRBJ1-4): DVKVTQSSRYLVKRTGEKVFLECVQDMDHENMFWYRQDPGLGLRLIYFSYDVKMKEKGDIPEGYSVSREKKERFSLILESASTNQTSMYLCASSPYSSTNEKLFFGSGTQLSVL.

The rearrangement links TRBV20-1 to TRBJ2-5, with D maybe TRBD1 (5 bases). The CDR3 spans 11 residues. V was cut by 8 bases and J by 5 bases, with 12 bases left in between. Germline CDR1 DFQATT, CDR2 SNEGSKA (reference sequence). In DNA, the CDR3 is TGCAGTTCCGCACAGGAGGAGACCCAGTACTTC. Its translation: CSSAQEETQYF.

The chain is built from TRBV6-6 and TRBJ2-7; 7 bases are a match to TRBD1. The CDR3 totals 13 residues. Per the germline V gene, CDR1 is MNHNY and CDR2 is SVGAGI (reference sequence). With V trimmed by 6 bases and J by 4 bases, 6 bases remained unmatched. DNA of the CDR3: TGTGCCAGCAGCCAACGACAGGGATACGAGCAGTACGTC. This codes for CASSQRQGYEQYV.

The CDR3 DNA reads as TGCGCCAGCAGCCAAACAGGCGACTCCTACGAGCAGTACTTC. It translates to CASSQTGDSYEQYF. The V call is TRBV4-1, the J call TRBJ2-7; tentative D call: TRBD1 (5 bases). The CDR3 covers 14 residues. CDR1 and CDR2 from the germline V gene are MGHRA and YSYEKL. V was cut by 2 bases and J by 0 bases, with 8 bases left in between.

V and J are TRBV5-5 and TRBJ2-7; perhaps TRBD1 as D (5 bases). Germline V CDR1 and CDR2: SGHKS, YYEKEE (reference sequence). The CDR3 contains 14 residues. With 0 bases removed from V and 5 bases from J, the gap between germline ends came to 12 bases. CDR3 coding DNA: TGTGCCAGCAGCTTGGCGGAGAACAGGCACGAGCAGTACTTC. Protein sequence: CASSLAENRHEQYF.

The gene calls are TRBV5-4 and TRBJ2-5; a possible D gene is TRBD1 (5 bases). V was pared by 4 bases and J by 2 bases, with 9 bases between. The CDR3 is made up of 13 amino acids. The V gene's germline CDR1 is SGHNT and CDR2 YYREEE (reference sequence). The CDR3 sequence is CASSPGRQETQYF. CDR3 coding DNA: TGTGCCAGCAGCCCAGGGCGGCAAGAGACCCAGTACTTC.